The 17 T cell receptor beta chains given below trace back to one sample, sequenced in a study of tumour-infiltrating T cells in Burkitt lymphoma. Only in-frame clones appear in the TCRdb table, and some are missing; sequencing was by immunoSEQ multiplex PCR. The repertoire includes around 9,900 clones, approximately 60% of them detected once, and around 5.6% sits in the top ten. The sequencing sample was made of tumor tissue. Receptor source: a human donor with diffuse large B-cell lymphoma.

The V gene is TRBV9, the J gene TRBJ1-5, with D unresolved. Germline V gene sequence: CDR1 SGDLS, CDR2 YYNGEE. This CDR3 region has 15 residues. Trimming removed 0 bases at V and 0 bases at J, with 7 bases between. CDR3 coding DNA: TGTGCCAGCAGCGTAGAGGGATATAGCAATCAGCCCCAGCATTTT. As protein: CASSVEGYSNQPQHF.

The V and J genes are TRBV19 and TRBJ2-7; TRBD2 agrees at 7 bases. Germline V gene data show CDR1 as LNHDA and CDR2 as SQIVND (reference sequence). J lost 2 bases, V lost 8 bases, and 12 bases had no gene match. This CDR3 spans 15 amino acids. This CDR3 reads CASGWGGSKPYEQYF. The CDR3 DNA follows: TGTGCCAGTGGGTGGGGGGGGTCCAAGCCCTACGAGCAGTACTTC.

The chain carries TRBV4-1 and TRBJ1-1; possibly TRBD1 for D (5 bases). V lost 0 bases and J 3 bases, leaving 11 bases between the germline ends. Germline CDR1 reads MGHRA; CDR2 reads YSYEKL. CDR3 length: 15 residues. The CDR3 DNA reads as TGCGCCAGCAGCCAAGATCCCGGGACGGACACTGAAGCTTTCTTT. It specifies CASSQDPGTDTEAFF.

This clone has a single count. The gene calls are TRBV27 and TRBJ1-1, with D unresolved. The CDR3 sequence is 13 residues long. Trimming left V 2 bases short and J 10 bases short, with 14 bases between. The germline gives CDR1 MNHEY, CDR2 SMNVEV (reference sequence). DNA of the CDR3: TGTGCCAGCAGTTTAGGGGAGACAAGTGGAGCTTTCTTT. Its protein is CASSLGETSGAFF.

V usage is TRBV6-6 and J usage is TRBJ1-1; D is perhaps TRBD1 (6 bases). There are 14 residues in the CDR3. V shed 6 bases and J shed 6 bases, with 17 bases lying between them. Germline CDR1 reads MNHNY; CDR2 reads SVGAGI (reference sequence). DNA for the CDR3: TGTGCCAGCAGCCCCGCCAGGGACACCGCTGAAGCTTTCTTT. Residues: CASSPARDTAEAFF.

This sequence joins TRBV2 and TRBJ2-2, with 8 bases fitting TRBD1. The CDR3 runs 16 residues. V was pared by 4 bases and J by 3 bases, with 7 bases of the junction left unmatched. Germline assignment: CDR1 SNHLY and CDR2 FYNNEI. CDR3 coding DNA: TGTGCCAGCAGTGGAAGGACAGGGTGGGACACCGGGGAGCTGTTTTTT. Protein: CASSGRTGWDTGELFF.

This clone was counted a few times. V and J are TRBV11-2 and TRBJ1-1; 7 nucleotides agree with TRBD1. V shed 5 bases and J 5 bases; nucleotides not matched to a gene: 8. CDR3 length: 14 residues. CDR1 SGHAT and CDR2 FQNNGV come from the germline V gene. The CDR3 loop reads CASSVTGRGTEAFF. CDR3 coding DNA: TGTGCCAGCAGCGTGACAGGGAGAGGAACTGAAGCTTTCTTT.

This chain links TRBV30 with TRBJ2-2; possibly TRBD2 for D (5 bases). Germline CDR1 and CDR2: GTSNPN and SVGIG (reference sequence). The germline V and J ends were trimmed by 3 bases and 5 bases, with 13 bases remaining between them. The CDR3 is 14 amino acids. CDR3 residues: CAWRSVGMTGELFF. CDR3 nucleotides: TGTGCCTGGAGAAGTGTCGGGATGACCGGGGAGCTGTTTTTT.

In its sample, this clone was seen a few times. V gene TRBV6-1 combines with J gene TRBJ2-7; no reliable D call. Deletions cut 7 bases from V and 5 bases from J, with 12 bases between. CDR1 and CDR2 from the germline V gene are MNHNS and SASEGT. The CDR3 has 12 residues. The DNA for the CDR3 is TGTGCCAGCAACCTAATGGTGAACGAGCAGTACTTC. It yields the protein CASNLMVNEQYF.

This clone ranks as large. This sequence joins TRBV5-6 and TRBJ1-1; 7 nucleotides match TRBD1. There are 13 residues in the CDR3. J gave up 1 base and V 4 bases, and 1 base lay outside the gene matches. CDR1 and CDR2 from the germline V gene are SGHDT and YYEEEE. The CDR3 loop is CASSRQGNTEAFF. CDR3 DNA sequence: TGTGCCAGCAGCCGACAGGGGAACACTGAAGCTTTCTTT.

V usage is TRBV7-8 and J usage is TRBJ2-7; tentatively, D is TRBD1 (6 bases). The CDR3 is 13 amino acids. Germline CDR1 and CDR2: SGHVS and FQNEAQ. V was cut by 1 base and J by 7 bases, with 11 bases left in between. CDR3 loop: CASSLGKRGEQYF. Here the CDR3 DNA reads TGTGCCAGCAGCTTAGGGAAGAGGGGGGAGCAGTACTTC.

The chain carries TRBV2 and TRBJ1-1; D is unclear. The CDR3 contains 14 residues. Germline V gives CDR1 SNHLY, CDR2 FYNNEI. Trimming stripped 6 bases from V and 3 bases from J, with 14 bases between. The CDR3 reads CASSEEGVYTEAFF. The CDR3 DNA is TGTGCCAGCAGCGAGGAGGGTGTGTACACTGAAGCTTTCTTT.

V usage is TRBV29-1 and J usage is TRBJ2-7; 11 bases fit TRBD1. The CDR3 length is 15 residues. V was pared by 0 bases and J by 7 bases, with 8 bases of the junction left unmatched. Germline-derived CDR1 and CDR2 are SQVTM and ANQGSEA. DNA for the CDR3: TGCAGCGTTGAAGATTATGGACAGGGGGCAAGTGAGCAGTACTTC. Protein product: CSVEDYGQGASEQYF.

The rearrangement uses TRBV19 and TRBJ2-3; D uncertain. V was clipped by 2 bases and J by 6 bases, with 15 bases between them. CDR3 length: 15 residues. Germline V gene data show CDR1 as LNHDA and CDR2 as SQIVND (reference sequence). CDR3 nucleotides: TGTGCCAGTAGTATATCCGCCCGAGATTTTGATACGCAGTATTTT. Residues: CASSISARDFDTQYF.

The DNA of the CDR3 is TGTGCCTGGAGCGTAGGAGGGACAGAGCTTTACAATGAGCAGTTCTTC. Translating gives CAWSVGGTELYNEQFF. V is TRBV30 and J is TRBJ2-1; TRBD1 is a possible D gene (7 bases). The CDR3 loop spans 16 amino acids. The V and J ends lost 3 bases and 4 bases respectively, with 19 bases between them. Per the germline V gene, CDR1 is GTSNPN and CDR2 is SVGIG (reference sequence).

This clone appeared a few times. This chain connects TRBV7-9 to TRBJ1-5, with TRBD1 as a possible D gene (6 bases). Germline CDR1 SEHNR, CDR2 FQNEAQ (reference sequence). The CDR3 consists of 14 residues. Trimming stripped 1 base from V and 7 bases from J, with 11 bases between. The CDR3 DNA sequence: TGTGCCAGCAGCTTAGAACAGGGAGGACAGCCCCAGCATTTT. Its protein is CASSLEQGGQPQHF. Complete variable domain (other parts from reference TRBV7-9 and TRBJ1-5): DTGVSQNPRHKITKRGQNVTFRCDPISEHNRLYWYRQTLGQGPEFLTYFQNEAQLEKSRLLSDRFSAERPKGSFSTLEIQRTEQGDSAMYLCASSLEQGGQPQHFGDGTRLSIL.

The chain joins TRBV5-6 to TRBJ1-1; D gene unclear. The germline V gene encodes CDR1 SGHDT and CDR2 YYEEEE. The CDR3 contains 13 residues. Trimming cost V 0 bases and J 0 bases, with 3 bases left between them. The CDR3 DNA follows: TGTGCCAGCAGCTTGGGGTTGAACACTGAAGCTTTCTTT. Its translation is CASSLGLNTEAFF.